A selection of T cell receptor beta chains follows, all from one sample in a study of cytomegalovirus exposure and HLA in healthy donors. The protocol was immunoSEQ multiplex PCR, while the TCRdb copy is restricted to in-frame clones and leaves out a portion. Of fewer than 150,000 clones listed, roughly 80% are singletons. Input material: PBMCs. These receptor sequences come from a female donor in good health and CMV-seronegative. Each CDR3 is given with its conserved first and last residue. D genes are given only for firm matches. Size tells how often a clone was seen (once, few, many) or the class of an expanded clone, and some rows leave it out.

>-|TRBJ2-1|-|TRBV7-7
TGTGCTAGCAGCCGGGCTTTGCCGGGACTCCATTCGGACAATGAGCAGTTCTTC
CASSRALPGLHSDNEQFF
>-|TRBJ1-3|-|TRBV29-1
TGCAGCGTTCTAGACGGTGGAAACACCATATATTTT
CSVLDGGNTIYF
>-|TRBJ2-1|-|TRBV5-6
TGTGCCAGCAGCTGGGGCACATTCTCCTACAATGAGCAGTTCTTC
CASSWGTFSYNEQFF
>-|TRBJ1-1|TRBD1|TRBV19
TGTGCCAGTAGTATCCGGGGAGGACAGGACCTTTTCTTT
CASSIRGGQDLFF
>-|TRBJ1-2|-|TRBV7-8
TGTGCCAGCAGCTTACTCGACAGATTTAACTATGGCTACACCTTC
CASSLLDRFNYGYTF
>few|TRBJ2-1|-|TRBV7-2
TGTGCCAGCAGCTTAGGGGGGAGGGGGAGCTCCTACAATGAGCAGTTCTTC
CASSLGGRGSSYNEQFF
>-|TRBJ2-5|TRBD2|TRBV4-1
TGCGCCAGCAGCCAAAACCCGGGACTAGAGACGGAGACCCAGTACTTC
CASSQNPGLETETQYF
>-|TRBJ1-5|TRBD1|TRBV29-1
TGCAGCGCCTCTTACGGACAGGGCGGTCATCAGCCCCAGCATTTT
CSASYGQGGHQPQHF
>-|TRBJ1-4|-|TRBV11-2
TGTGCCAGCAGCTTAGATCGCGGGGGGGTGAAAGAAAAACTGTTTTTT
CASSLDRGGVKEKLFF
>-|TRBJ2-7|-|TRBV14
TGTGCCAGCAGCCAAGTGACTCTACCCTACGAGCAGTACTTC
CASSQVTLPYEQYF
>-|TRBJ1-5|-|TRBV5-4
TGTGCCAGCAGCTTGGACACCTCCAATCAGCCCCAGCATTTT
CASSLDTSNQPQHF
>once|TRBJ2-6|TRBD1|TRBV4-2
TGTGCCAGCAGCCATGAACAGGGGGTACTTTCGGCCTCTGGGGCCAACGTCCTGACTTTC
CASSHEQGVLSASGANVLTF
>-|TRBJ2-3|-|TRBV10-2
TGCGCCAGCAGTGAGTCGCGGTTATCTAGCACAGATACGCAGTATTTT
CASSESRLSSTDTQYF
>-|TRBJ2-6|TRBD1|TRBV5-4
TGTGCCAGCAGCAACACAGGGGCCGGGGCCAACGTCCTGACTTTC
CASSNTGAGANVLTF
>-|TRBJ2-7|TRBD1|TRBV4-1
TGCGCCAGCAGCCAAATGACAGGGGGCGCTTCCTACGAGCAGTACTTC
CASSQMTGGASYEQYF
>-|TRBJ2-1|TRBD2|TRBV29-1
TGCAGCGTTGAGACGGGACTAGCGGGAAACGAGCAGTTCTTC
CSVETGLAGNEQFF
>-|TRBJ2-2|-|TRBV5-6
TGTGCCAGCAGCCCTTTGAGCGACACCGGGGAGCTGTTTTTT
CASSPLSDTGELFF
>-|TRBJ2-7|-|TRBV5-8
TGTGCCAGCAGCTTTTTAGGGGGTCTATTATACGAGCAGTACTTC
CASSFLGGLLYEQYF
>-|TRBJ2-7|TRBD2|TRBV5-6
TGTGCCAGCAGCTTGGTGTCTAGCGGAGCCTACGAGCAGTACTTC
CASSLVSSGAYEQYF
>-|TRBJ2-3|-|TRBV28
TGTGCCTCGCTAGCGTGGGTAGATAGCACAGATACGCAGTATTTT
CASLAWVDSTDTQYF
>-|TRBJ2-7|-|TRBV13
TGTGCCAGCACCCGGAAACCAGACAGCCTCTACGAGCAGTACTTC
CASTRKPDSLYEQYF
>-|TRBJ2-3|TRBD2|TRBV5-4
TGTGCCAGCAGCGTCGGGACTAGCCATCCCGCAGATACGCAGTATTTT
CASSVGTSHPADTQYF
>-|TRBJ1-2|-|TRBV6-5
TGTGCCAGCAGTTACGGCCAGGGAGGTGGCTACACCTTC
CASSYGQGGGYTF
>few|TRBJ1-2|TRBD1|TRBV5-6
TGTGCCAGCAGCCTGGACAGGGCGGTTTATGGCTACACCTTC
CASSLDRAVYGYTF
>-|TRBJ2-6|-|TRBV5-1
TGCGCCAGCATCGAACAGGGTAACGGGGCCAACGTCCTGACTTTC
CASIEQGNGANVLTF
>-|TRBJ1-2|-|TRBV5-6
TGTGCCAGCAGCTTCGACAAAATGGGCTATGGCTACACCTTC
CASSFDKMGYGYTF
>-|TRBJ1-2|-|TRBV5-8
TGTGCCAGCAGTTCCGGACAGCCCTATGGCTACACCTTC
CASSSGQPYGYTF
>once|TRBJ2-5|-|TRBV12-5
TGTGCTAGTGGTCCTCCTAATACCCTCAGGCCATTCGAACAAGAGACCCAGTACTTC
CASGPPNTLRPFEQETQYF
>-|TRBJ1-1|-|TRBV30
TGTGCCTGGAGTGTTCCGGGGATGAACACTGAAGCTTTCTTT
CAWSVPGMNTEAFF
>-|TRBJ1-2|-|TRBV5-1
TGCGCCAGCAGCTTGGAAGGCGACAGGCCAGTAGAAGGCTACACCTTC
CASSLEGDRPVEGYTF
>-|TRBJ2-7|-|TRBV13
TGTGCCAGCAGCTTTGAAGCAAACGAGCAGTACTTC
CASSFEANEQYF
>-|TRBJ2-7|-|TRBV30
TGTGCCTGGAGACCAAACTCGGCCAGGGTCAGCACCTACGAGCAGTACTTC
CAWRPNSARVSTYEQYF
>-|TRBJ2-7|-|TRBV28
TGTGCCAGCAGTTTGGCGGGGCTGCCCTACGAGCAGTACTTC
CASSLAGLPYEQYF
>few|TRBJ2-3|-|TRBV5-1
TGCGCCAGCAGCCCTCTTGTGGGGCGAGGCACAGATACGCAGTATTTT
CASSPLVGRGTDTQYF
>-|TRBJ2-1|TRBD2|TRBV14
TGTGCCAGCAGCCAACTAGCGGCTTACAATGAGCAGTTCTTC
CASSQLAAYNEQFF
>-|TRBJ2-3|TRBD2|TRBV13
TGTGCCAGCAGCTTAGGAAGCGGGGGTAGCACAGATACGCAGTATTTT
CASSLGSGGSTDTQYF
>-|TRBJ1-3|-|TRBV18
TGTGCCAGCTCAAAACGGGATGGAAACACCATATATTTT
CASSKRDGNTIYF
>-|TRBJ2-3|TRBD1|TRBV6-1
TGTGCCACCCTATACGGGACAGGGGGCGCGCATACGCAGTATTTT
CATLYGTGGAHTQYF
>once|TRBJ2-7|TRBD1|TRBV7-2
TGTGCCAGCAGCTTAGGGACAGGGGAGCAGTACTTC
CASSLGTGEQYF
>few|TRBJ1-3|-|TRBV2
TGTGCCAGCAGTGATTTTCAGGATGGTGGAAACACCATATATTTT
CASSDFQDGGNTIYF
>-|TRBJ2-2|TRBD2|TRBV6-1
TGTGCCAGCAGTGAAGCCCTTCTAGCGGGAGATTACACCGGGGAGCTGTTTTTT
CASSEALLAGDYTGELFF
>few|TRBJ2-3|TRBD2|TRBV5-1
TGCGCCAGCCATAGCGGGAAAAGCACAGATACGCAGTATTTT
CASHSGKSTDTQYF
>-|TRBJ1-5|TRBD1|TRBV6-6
TGTGCCAGCAGTTGGACGGGGACAGAACGCAATCAGCCCCAGCATTTT
CASSWTGTERNQPQHF
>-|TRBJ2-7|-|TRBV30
TGTGCCTGGAGTGTAATGGAGATGCAGTACTTC
CAWSVMEMQYF
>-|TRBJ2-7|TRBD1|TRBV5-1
TGCGCCAGCAGCTTGGGGGACAGGGGAGCTTACGAGCAGTACTTC
CASSLGDRGAYEQYF
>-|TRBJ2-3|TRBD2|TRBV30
TGTGCCTGGACTAGCGGGGTTAGCACAGATACGCAGTATTTT
CAWTSGVSTDTQYF
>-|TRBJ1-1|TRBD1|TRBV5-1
TGCGCCAGCAGCTTGGGGCAGGGGGCAGGTGAAGCTTTCTTT
CASSLGQGAGEAFF
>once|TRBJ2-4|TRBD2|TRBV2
TGTGCCAGCAGTGATCGGGGAACTAGCGGGGTCAAAAACATTCAGTACTTC
CASSDRGTSGVKNIQYF
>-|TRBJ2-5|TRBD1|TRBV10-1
TGCGCCAGCGGCCGGGACAGTGATCAAGAGACCCAGTACTTC
CASGRDSDQETQYF
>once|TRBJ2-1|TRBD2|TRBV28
TGTGCCAGCAGTTTATGGGTGGGAGGGGCTGAGCAGTTCTTC
CASSLWVGGAEQFF
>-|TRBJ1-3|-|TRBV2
TGTGCCAGCAGTGCCACCGCGGGCTACTCTGGAAACACCATATATTTT
CASSATAGYSGNTIYF
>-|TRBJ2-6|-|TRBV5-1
TGCGCCAGCAGCTTGGGGATTGAGAGGCTAGGGGCCAACGTCCTGACTTTC
CASSLGIERLGANVLTF
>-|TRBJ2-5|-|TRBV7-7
TGTGCTAGCAGCCCCAATCCACAGTTTGAGACCCAGTACTTC
CASSPNPQFETQYF
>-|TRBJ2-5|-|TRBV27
TGTGCCAGCAGTTTATACGGAGGGGGCTACCAAGAGACCCAGTACTTC
CASSLYGGGYQETQYF
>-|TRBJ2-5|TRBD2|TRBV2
TGTGCCAGCAGTGAAGTTGTTGGGCTAGCGGGAGAAGAGACCCAGTACTTC
CASSEVVGLAGEETQYF